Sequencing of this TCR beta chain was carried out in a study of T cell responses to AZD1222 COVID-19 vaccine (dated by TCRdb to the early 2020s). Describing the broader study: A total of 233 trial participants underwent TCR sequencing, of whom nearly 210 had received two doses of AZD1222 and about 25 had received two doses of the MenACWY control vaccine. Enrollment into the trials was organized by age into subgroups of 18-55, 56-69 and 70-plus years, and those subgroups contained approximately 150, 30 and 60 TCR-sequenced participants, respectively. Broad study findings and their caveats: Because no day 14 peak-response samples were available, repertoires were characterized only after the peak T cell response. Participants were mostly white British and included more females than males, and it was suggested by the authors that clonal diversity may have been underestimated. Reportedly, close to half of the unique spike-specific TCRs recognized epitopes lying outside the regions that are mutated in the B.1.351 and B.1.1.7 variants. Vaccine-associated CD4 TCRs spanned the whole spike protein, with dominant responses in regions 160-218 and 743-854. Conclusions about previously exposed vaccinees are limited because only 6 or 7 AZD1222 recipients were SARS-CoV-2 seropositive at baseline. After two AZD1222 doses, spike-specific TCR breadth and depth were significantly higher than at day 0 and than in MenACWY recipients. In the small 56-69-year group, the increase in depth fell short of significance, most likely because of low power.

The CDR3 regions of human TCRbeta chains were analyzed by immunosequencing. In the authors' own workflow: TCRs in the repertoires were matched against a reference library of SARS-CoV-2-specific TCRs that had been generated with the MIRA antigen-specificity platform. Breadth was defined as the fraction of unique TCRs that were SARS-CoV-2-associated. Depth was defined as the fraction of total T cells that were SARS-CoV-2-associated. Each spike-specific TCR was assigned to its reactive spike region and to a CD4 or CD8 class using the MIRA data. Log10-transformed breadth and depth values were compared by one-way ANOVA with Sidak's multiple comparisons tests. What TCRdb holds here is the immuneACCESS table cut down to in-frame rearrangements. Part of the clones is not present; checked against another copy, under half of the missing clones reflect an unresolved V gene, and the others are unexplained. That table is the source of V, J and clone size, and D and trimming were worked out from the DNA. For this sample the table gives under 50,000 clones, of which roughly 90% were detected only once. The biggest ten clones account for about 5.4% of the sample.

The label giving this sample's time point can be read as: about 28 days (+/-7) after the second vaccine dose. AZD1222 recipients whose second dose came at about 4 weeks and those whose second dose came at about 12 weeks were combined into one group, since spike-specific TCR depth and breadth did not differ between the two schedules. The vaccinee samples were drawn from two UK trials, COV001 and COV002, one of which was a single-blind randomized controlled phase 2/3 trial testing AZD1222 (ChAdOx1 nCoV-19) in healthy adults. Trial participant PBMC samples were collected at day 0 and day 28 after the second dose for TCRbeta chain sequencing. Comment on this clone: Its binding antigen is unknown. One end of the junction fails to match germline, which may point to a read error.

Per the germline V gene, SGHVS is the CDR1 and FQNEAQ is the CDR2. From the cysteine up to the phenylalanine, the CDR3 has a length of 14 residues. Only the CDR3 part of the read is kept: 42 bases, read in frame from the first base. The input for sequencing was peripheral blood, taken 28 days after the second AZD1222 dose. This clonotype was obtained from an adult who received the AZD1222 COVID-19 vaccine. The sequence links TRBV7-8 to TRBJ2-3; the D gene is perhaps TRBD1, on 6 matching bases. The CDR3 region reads CASSLATGTATQYF. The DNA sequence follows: TGTGCCAGCAGCTTAGCGACAGGAACAGCTACGCAGTATTTT.